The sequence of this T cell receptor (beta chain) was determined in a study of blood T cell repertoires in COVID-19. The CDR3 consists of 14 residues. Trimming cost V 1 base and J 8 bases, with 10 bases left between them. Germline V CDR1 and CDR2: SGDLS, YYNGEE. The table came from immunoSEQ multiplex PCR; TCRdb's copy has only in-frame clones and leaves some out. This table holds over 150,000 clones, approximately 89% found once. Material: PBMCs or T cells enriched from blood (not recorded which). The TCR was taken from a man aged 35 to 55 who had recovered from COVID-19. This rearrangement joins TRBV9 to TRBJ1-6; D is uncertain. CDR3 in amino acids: CASSVKAGDSPLHF. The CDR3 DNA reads TGTGCCAGCAGCGTAAAGGCCGGAGATTCACCCCTCCACTTT. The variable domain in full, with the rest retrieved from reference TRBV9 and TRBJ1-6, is DSGVTQTPKHLITATGQRVTLRCSPRSGDLSVYWYQQSLDQGLQFLIQYYNGEERAKGNILERFSAQQFPDLHSELNLSSLELGDSALYFCASSVKAGDSPLHFGNGTRLTVT.